What follows are 31 T cell receptor beta chains derived from one specimen sequenced in a study of T cell repertoires in cytomegalovirus infection. Their recognized antigens are unknown. Using its own MiXCR run on the reads, TCRdb lists one record per CDR3 protein. The sample has around 140,000 distinct CDR3 sequences; more than 30% are singletons. The sequencing used CD8+ T cells from cultured PBMCs, collected from culture after CMV antigen stimulation. The origin of the receptors is a human donor in good health (CMV status not recorded). Some clones in this sample may be carry-over from other donors' samples.

The chain has TRBV12-3 or TRBV12-4 and TRBJ1-1; no definite D call. This CDR3 has 12 residues. V was shortened by 2 bases and J by 8 bases, with 9 bases between the two germline ends. The CDR3 coding sequence is TGTGCCAGCAGTTTATTAAGAGAGGAAGCTTTCTTT. Translation gives CASSLLREEAFF.

The rearrangement links TRBV4-2 to TRBJ2-3, with TRBD2 matching over 10 bases. The length of the CDR3 is 17 residues. The J segment lost 2 bases and the V segment lost 3 bases, leaving 8 bases of the junction unmatched. The germline V gene has CDR1 LGHNA and CDR2 YNFKEQ. CDR3 in amino acids: CASSQEGLAALTDTQYF. As DNA, the CDR3 is TGTGCCAGCAGCCAGGAAGGACTAGCGGCGCTCACAGATACGCAGTATTTT.

This clonotype was seen a handful of times. The V and J genes are TRBV12-5 and TRBJ2-1; maybe TRBD2 (6 bases). This CDR3 contains 19 residues. CDR1 is LGHNT, CDR2 FRNRAP, per germline. Trimming stripped 10 bases from V and 0 bases from J, with 28 bases between. This chain's CDR3 is CAKQLASAGGVGSYNEQFF. In DNA, the CDR3 is TGTGCTAAACAACTAGCTTCTGCTGGGGGTGTCGGCTCCTACAATGAGCAGTTCTTC.

The V and J genes are TRBV7-6 and TRBJ2-7; D not certain. The CDR3 loop spans 12 amino acids. Germline CDR1 SGHVS, CDR2 FNYEAQ. V lost 3 bases to trimming and J lost 5 bases, with 8 bases between them. This CDR3 reads CASSFVGHEQYF. As DNA, the CDR3 is TGTGCCAGCAGCTTTGTCGGCCACGAGCAGTACTTC.

A few counts support this clonotype. The chain joins TRBV6-1 to TRBJ2-7; no clear D gene. V dropped 2 bases and J dropped 0 bases, with 17 bases sitting between them. The CDR3 covers 17 residues. CDR1 MNHNS and CDR2 SASEGT come from the germline V gene. The CDR3 sequence: CASSEPRGPDISYEQYF. CDR3 bases: TGTGCCAGCAGTGAACCCCGAGGTCCTGATATCTCCTACGAGCAGTACTTC.

The chain links TRBV7-3 to TRBJ1-1; D might be TRBD1 (6 bases). From germline, CDR1 is SGHTA and CDR2 FQGTGA. Trimming left V 5 bases short and J 1 base short, with 11 bases between. There are 14 residues in the CDR3. This CDR3 is CASSPTGQNTEAFF. The CDR3 DNA reads TGTGCCAGCAGCCCCACGGGACAGAACACTGAAGCTTTCTTT.

The rearrangement links TRBV4-1 to TRBJ2-1; D call uncertain. Between the trimmed V and J ends, which lost 1 base and 7 bases, there was a span of 17 bases. The CDR3 spans 16 residues. The germline CDR1 and CDR2 sequences are MGHRA and YSYEKL. Here the CDR3 DNA reads TGCGCCAGCAGCCAAGGTGTGTCCCCCCAATGGAATGAGCAGTTCTTC. It codes for CASSQGVSPQWNEQFF.

The V call is TRBV2, the J call TRBJ2-7; D possibly corresponds to TRBD1 (5 bases). The CDR3 contains 12 residues. Germline V gives CDR1 SNHLY, CDR2 FYNNEI. The ends were cut back, 5 bases at V and 6 bases at J, with 11 bases in the middle. The CDR3 region has the DNA TGTGCCAGCAGTCCCCCAGGGCTCGAGCAGTACTTC. It yields the protein CASSPPGLEQYF.

V and J are TRBV5-1 and TRBJ1-1; 8 nucleotides line up with TRBD1. Per germline, CDR1 SGHRS and CDR2 YFSETQ. The V segment lost 4 bases and the J segment 1 base; nucleotides outside the gene matches: 6. This CDR3 comprises 15 residues. The CDR3 spells CASSLAGQGNTEAFF. The CDR3 coding sequence is TGCGCCAGCAGCCTTGCAGGACAGGGGAACACTGAAGCTTTCTTT.

The sample holds many counts of this clonotype. This chain connects TRBV7-8 to TRBJ1-2; possible D gene TRBD1, 5 bases. CDR1 and CDR2 from the germline V gene are SGHVS and FQNEAQ. The CDR3 is 17 amino acids. The V and J ends lost 2 bases and 7 bases respectively, with 23 bases between them. This CDR3 reads CASSLFLNTGTDSGYTF. In nucleotides, the CDR3 is TGTGCCAGCAGCTTATTCCTAAACACCGGGACGGACTCTGGCTACACCTTC.

This clonotype occurred a few times. V and J are TRBV7-4 and TRBJ1-1; the D is unclear. The V gene lost 2 bases and the J gene lost 8 bases, with 18 bases spanning the gap. Germline V lookup: CDR1 SGHVT, CDR2 SQSDAQ. The CDR3 sequence is 15 residues long. CDR3 residues: CASSLYDSGPPEAFF. The CDR3 coding sequence is TGTGCCAGCAGCTTATATGACTCAGGACCCCCGGAAGCTTTCTTT.

This clonotype was counted between two and nine times. The chain recombines TRBV6-6 with TRBJ1-1, with D maybe TRBD1 (5 bases). Germline V gives CDR1 MNHNY, CDR2 SVGAGI (reference sequence). V lost 4 bases to trimming and J lost 4 bases, with 10 bases between them. This CDR3 spans 13 amino acids. The CDR3 loop is CASSSGEVTEAFF. DNA of the CDR3: TGTGCCAGCAGTTCGGGGGAGGTCACTGAAGCTTTCTTT.

V usage is TRBV6-2 or TRBV6-3 and J usage is TRBJ2-7; 9 bases are shared with TRBD1. The CDR3 covers 15 residues. CDR1 and CDR2 from the germline V gene are MNHEY and SVGEGT. V was clipped by 7 bases and J by 7 bases; unmatched bases: 14. Written as DNA, the CDR3 is TGTGCCAGCATCCCGATTGGACAGGGGATTGGGGAGCAGTACTTC. Translated: CASIPIGQGIGEQYF.

There are a few counts of this clonotype. V usage is TRBV7-3 and J usage is TRBJ1-1; D is unresolved. The CDR3 has 14 residues. Germline values: CDR1 SGHTA, CDR2 FQGTGA. V was pared by 4 bases and J by 2 bases, with 11 bases between. In DNA, the CDR3 is TGTGCCAGCAGCTACAACGGACTAAACACTGAAGCTTTCTTT. This encodes CASSYNGLNTEAFF.

The chain carries TRBV27 and TRBJ2-6; D call uncertain. The CDR3 sequence is 15 residues long. Trimming left V 5 bases short and J 4 bases short, with 12 bases between. Germline V gene sequence: CDR1 MNHEY, CDR2 SMNVEV (reference sequence). CDR3 region: CASSSRASGANVLTF. The CDR3 bases are TGTGCCAGCAGTAGTCGAGCCTCCGGGGCCAACGTCCTGACTTTC.

V gene TRBV4-1 combines with J gene TRBJ1-1; the D gene is possibly TRBD1 (5 bases). Trimming took off 5 bases at V and 1 base at J, with 8 bases between the two ends. This CDR3 has 13 amino acids. The germline CDR1 and CDR2 sequences are MGHRA and YSYEKL. The CDR3 spells CASSWQGNTEAFF. CDR3 coding DNA: TGCGCCAGCAGCTGGCAGGGGAACACTGAAGCTTTCTTT.

A remark on this clonotype: Germline is not matched at one junction end, which may reflect a read error. V usage is TRBV2 and J usage is TRBJ2-6; D ambiguous. CDR3 length equals 20 residues. Germline assignment: CDR1 SNHLY and CDR2 FYNNEI. CDR3 bases: TGTGCCAGCGGTGAAGCCCTTGGTGGGGAACCTAGCTCTGGGGCCAACGTCCTGACTTTC. Translating it yields CASGEALGGEPSSGANVLTF.

About this clonotype: A clone one base away is much larger, so this may be a read error. The V and J genes are TRBV20-1 and TRBJ1-2; TRBD1 might be the D (5 bases). The CDR3 is 15 residues long. Germline CDR1 and CDR2: DFQATT and SNEGSKA (reference sequence). Trimming shortened V by 1 base and J by 2 bases, and 14 bases separated the two germline ends. The CDR3 region is CSARALGGSNYGYTF. CDR3 coding DNA: TGCAGTGCTAGAGCCTTGGGGGGGTCGAACTATGGCTACACCTTC.

The CDR3 reads CASSPLAGDFYEQYF. The CDR3 DNA follows: TGTGCCAGCAGCCCACTAGCGGGGGATTTTTACGAGCAGTACTTC. V usage is TRBV7-2 and J usage is TRBJ2-7, with 11 bases aligning to TRBD2. Germline trimming cut 5 bases from V and 4 bases from J; bases unmatched to any gene: 7. In germline, CDR1 is SGHTA, CDR2 FQGNSA. The CDR3 spans 15 residues.

This clonotype has just one count. This rearrangement joins TRBV2 to TRBJ1-2, with 9 bases matching TRBD1. The CDR3 contains 13 residues. Trimming removed 5 bases from V and 8 bases from J; junction bases left unmatched: 6. The germline V gene encodes CDR1 SNHLY and CDR2 FYNNEI. CDR3 coding DNA: TGTGCCAGCAGTACCGGGACAGGGAGCGGCTACACCTTC. Residues: CASSTGTGSGYTF.

This clonotype has ten or more counts. The chain couples TRBV7-6 to TRBJ2-3; unclear D gene. Germline CDR1 reads SGHVS; CDR2 reads FNYEAQ. The CDR3 sequence is 13 residues long. The V gene lost 0 bases and the J gene lost 3 bases, with 4 bases spanning the gap. This CDR3 is CASSLALTDTQYF. The CDR3 DNA is TGTGCCAGCAGCTTAGCGCTAACAGATACGCAGTATTTT. The whole variable domain, filled in from reference TRBV7-6 and TRBJ2-3, reads GAGVSQSPRYKVTKRGQDVALRCDPISGHVSLYWYRQALGQGPEFLTYFNYEAQQDKSGLPNDRFSAERPEGSISTLTIQRTEQRDSAMYRCASSLALTDTQYFGPGTRLTVL.

This clonotype has only a few counts. The rearrangement uses TRBV4-1 and TRBJ2-5; D ambiguous. The V end was cut by 0 bases, the J end by 7 bases, with 6 bases between. Germline CDR1 MGHRA, CDR2 YSYEKL. This CDR3 contains 12 residues. CDR3 DNA: TGCGCCAGCAGCCAAGATCTTGGGACCCAGTACTTC. Residues: CASSQDLGTQYF.

This clonotype has more than one count but fewer than ten. The chain couples TRBV4-1 to TRBJ2-2; D is undetermined. The CDR3 spans 14 residues. Per the germline V gene, CDR1 is MGHRA and CDR2 is YSYEKL. V was shortened by 2 bases and J by 2 bases, with 6 bases between the two germline ends. The CDR3 loop reads CASSQHSNTGELFF. The CDR3 DNA follows: TGCGCCAGCAGCCAACACAGTAACACCGGGGAGCTGTTTTTT.

The CDR3 sequence: CASSPTSASSYNEQFF. The CDR3 nucleotides read TGTGCCAGTAGTCCGACTAGCGCAAGCTCCTACAATGAGCAGTTCTTC. This chain uses TRBV19 with TRBJ2-1; 8 nucleotides line up with TRBD2. Germline V gene lookup returns CDR1 LNHDA and CDR2 SQIVND (reference sequence). The CDR3 contains 16 residues. Trimming cost V 5 bases and J 0 bases; bases outside gene matches: 6.

This chain joins TRBV19 and TRBJ2-5, with 9 bases that match TRBD1. Germline V gives CDR1 LNHDA, CDR2 SQIVND (reference sequence). The length of the CDR3 is 14 residues. J was trimmed by 5 bases and V by 9 bases; bases with no gene match: 10. The CDR3 region is CASRLTGGEETQYF. CDR3 sequence (DNA): TGTGCCAGCCGCCTGACAGGGGGTGAGGAGACCCAGTACTTC.

This clonotype was seen only a few times. The V and J genes are TRBV19 and TRBJ1-5; TRBD1 matches at 9 bases. The CDR3 is made up of 16 amino acids. Germline CDR1 reads LNHDA; CDR2 reads SQIVND (reference sequence). With 4 bases clipped from V and 5 bases from J, the junction kept 9 bases outside the gene matches. CDR3 sequence: CASSTLGDRVYQPQHF. The CDR3 DNA is TGTGCCAGTAGTACCCTCGGGGACAGGGTTTATCAGCCCCAGCATTTT.

This clonotype was detected only a few times. This chain joins TRBV7-6 and TRBJ1-1, with D tentatively TRBD1 (5 bases). CDR3 length equals 15 residues. V was cut by 2 bases and J by 1 base, with 11 bases left in between. Germline V CDR1 and CDR2: SGHVS, FNYEAQ. The CDR3 DNA is TGTGCCAGCAGCTTACGCCAAGACAGGAACACTGAAGCTTTCTTT. Translation: CASSLRQDRNTEAFF. Complete variable domain (other parts from reference TRBV7-6 and TRBJ1-1): GAGVSQSPRYKVTKRGQDVALRCDPISGHVSLYWYRQALGQGPEFLTYFNYEAQQDKSGLPNDRFSAERPEGSISTLTIQRTEQRDSAMYRCASSLRQDRNTEAFFGQGTRLTVV.

The genes are TRBV7-2 and TRBJ2-1; 8 positions agree with TRBD2. With 5 bases clipped from V and 6 bases from J, the junction kept 6 bases outside the gene matches. The CDR3 is made up of 14 amino acids. Germline V CDR1 and CDR2: SGHTA, FQGNSA. Written as DNA, the CDR3 is TGTGCCAGCAGCCGCACGGGGGGGTTCAATGAGCAGTTCTTC. It is translated as CASSRTGGFNEQFF.

A note on this clonotype: At one boundary the junction diverges from the germline segment, which might be a read error. This chain links TRBV7-2 with TRBJ2-7, with TRBD1 identical over 7 bases. From germline, CDR1 is SGHTA and CDR2 FQGNSA. CDR3 length equals 18 residues. This chain's CDR3 is CASSFRADRSFPGDEQCF. In nucleotides, the CDR3 is TGTGCCAGCAGTTTCCGAGCGGACAGGTCATTCCCCGGCGACGAGCAGTGCTTC. The full variable domain, with the rest looked up from reference TRBV7-2 and TRBJ2-7, is GAGVSQSPSNKVTEKGKDVELRCDPISGHTALYWYRQSLGQGLEFLIYFQGNSAPDKSGLPSDRFSAERTGGSVSTLTIQRTQQEDSAVYLCASSFRADRSFPGDEQCFGPGTRLTVT.

This clonotype was seen ten or more times. The rearrangement links TRBV7-9 to TRBJ2-2; tentatively, D is TRBD2 (7 bases). The CDR3 sequence is 19 residues long. V was cut by 5 bases and J by 5 bases, with 27 bases left in between. The germline CDR1 and CDR2 sequences are SEHNR and FQNEAQ (reference sequence). CDR3: CASSPPRPGPGGRTGELFF. CDR3 nucleotides: TGTGCCAGCAGCCCCCCGAGACCTGGCCCCGGGGGGCGGACCGGGGAGCTGTTTTTT. Full variable domain (outside the CDR3, taken from reference TRBV7-9 and TRBJ2-2): DTGVSQNPRHKITKRGQNVTFRCDPISEHNRLYWYRQTLGQGPEFLTYFQNEAQLEKSRLLSDRFSAERPKGSFSTLEIQRTEQGDSAMYLCASSPPRPGPGGRTGELFFGEGSRLTVL.

This clonotype was counted a few times. This chain joins TRBV4-1 and TRBJ2-7; the D gene is possibly TRBD2 (6 bases). Germline V gives CDR1 MGHRA, CDR2 YSYEKL. This CDR3 spans 12 amino acids. Between the trimmed V and J ends, which lost 6 bases and 7 bases, there was a span of 13 bases. The CDR3 nucleotides read TGCGCCAGCAGGGAGGGGAACTTGGAGCAGTACTTC. Amino acid sequence: CASREGNLEQYF.